The clone carrying this TCR beta chain has more than one count but fewer than ten. This entry comes from a study of patients and donors after allogeneic stem cell transplantation. TCRdb ran MiXCR on the RT-PCR reads and lists one entry per CDR3 protein. The sample lists some 880,000 distinct CDR3 sequences, over 15% occurring once. J was trimmed by 4 bases and V by 5 bases; bases with no gene match: 6. The CDR3 is made up of 14 amino acids. Germline V gives CDR1 SGHTA, CDR2 FQGTGA. V usage is TRBV7-3 and J usage is TRBJ2-3; TRBD1 matches 7 bases. Sequenced sample: blood, either unsorted or a sorted T cell fraction (not recorded which). The receptor comes from a human donor who was either an allogeneic HSCT recipient or a stem cell or donor lymphocyte infusion donor (not recorded which). It is not recorded whose cells these are; they may come from a transplant donor. CDR3 DNA: TGTGCCAGCAGCATGACAGGGCTATCAGATACGCAGTATTTT. Translating gives CASSMTGLSDTQYF. Full variable domain (rest looked up from reference TRBV7-3 and TRBJ2-3): GAGVSQTPSNKVTEKGKYVELRCDPISGHTALYWYRQSLGQGPEFLIYFQGTGAADDSGLPNDRFFAVRPEGSVSTLKIQRTERGDSAVYLCASSMTGLSDTQYFGPGTRLTVL.